Below, 9 T cell receptor beta chains from the same sample are listed, as sequenced in a study of shared clonotypes between healthy human individuals. Generated by immunoSEQ multiplex PCR, the TCRdb table keeps only in-frame clones and is missing some. The profile shows 2 million to 3 million clones, 90% to 95% of them singletons. The sequencing sample was made of naive CD4+ T cells from PBMCs. The subset: CD45RA+ positively selected. The receptors originated from a man between 18 and 29 years old in good health. Some clones in this sample may be carry-over from other donors' samples.

The chain's CDR3 is CACQAGQVYNEQFF. The DNA of the CDR3 is TGTGCCTGCCAAGCGGGACAGGTATACAATGAGCAGTTCTTC. V gene TRBV7-9 combines with J gene TRBJ2-1, with D maybe TRBD1 (8 bases). In germline, CDR1 is SEHNR, CDR2 FQNEAQ (reference sequence). V shed 11 bases and J shed 4 bases, with 18 bases lying between them. The CDR3 extends over 14 amino acids. Full variable domain (rest looked up from reference TRBV7-9 and TRBJ2-1): DTGVSQNPRHKITKRGQNVTFRCDPISEHNRLYWYRQTLGQGPEFLTYFQNEAQLEKSRLLSDRFSAERPKGSFSTLEIQRTEQGDSAMYLCACQAGQVYNEQFFGPGTRLTVL.

V usage is TRBV5-4 and J usage is TRBJ1-4; 7 positions agree with TRBD1. Trimming took 3 bases from V and 2 from J; bases not matched to a gene: 19. The CDR3 has 20 amino acids. CDR1 SGHNT and CDR2 YYREEE come from the germline V gene (reference sequence). As DNA, the CDR3 is TGTGCCAGCAGCTCAACTAACCATACAGGGGATGGGACGACTAATGAAAAACTGTTTTTT. It yields the protein CASSSTNHTGDGTTNEKLFF.

A few counts support this clone. The chain recombines TRBV28 with TRBJ1-5; no definite D call. Trimming removed 1 base at V and 3 bases at J, with 7 bases between. From germline, CDR1 is MDHEN and CDR2 SYDVKM. This CDR3 has 14 amino acids. In DNA, the CDR3 is TGTGCCAGCAGTTTATACCTGAACAATCAGCCCCAGCATTTT. Protein product: CASSLYLNNQPQHF. The whole variable domain, remainder taken from reference TRBV28 and TRBJ1-5, is DVKVTQSSRYLVKRTGEKVFLECVQDMDHENMFWYRQDPGLGLRLIYFSYDVKMKEKGDIPEGYSVSREKKERFSLILESASTNQTSMYLCASSLYLNNQPQHFGDGTRLSIL.

The chain recombines TRBV5-5 with TRBJ1-5, with TRBD1 as a possible D gene (5 bases). This CDR3 spans 14 amino acids. Trimming stripped 3 bases from V and 9 bases from J, with 16 bases between. Germline V lookup: CDR1 SGHKS, CDR2 YYEKEE (reference sequence). CDR3 DNA: TGTGCCAGCAGCTCCGACAGCCCCGGTAGGCCCCAGCATTTT. Translating gives CASSSDSPGRPQHF.

V and J are TRBV11-2 and TRBJ2-5; no clear D gene. The J call may be incorrect, as the DNA end agrees better with TRBJ2-7. The CDR3 covers 14 residues. CDR1 SGHAT and CDR2 FQNNGV come from the germline V gene. The CDR3 spells CASSLLRRAYEQYF. The CDR3, as DNA: TGTGCCAGCAGCTTACTCAGGCGAGCCTACGAGCAGTACTTC.

On this clone itself: The germline gene is not matched at one end of the junction; a read error may be the cause. V gene TRBV28 combines with J gene TRBJ1-3, with D possibly matching TRBD1 (5 bases). The CDR3 spans 14 residues. The germline V gene encodes CDR1 MDHEN and CDR2 SYDVKM. The CDR3 DNA is TGTGCCAGCAGTTTTGGGGCAACTAGCTACACAATATATTTT. It codes for CASSFGATSYTIYF.

The chain employs TRBV5-1 and TRBJ1-2, with D perhaps matching TRBD1 (5 bases). The CDR3 spans 15 residues. Germline V gives CDR1 SGHRS, CDR2 YFSETQ. Trimming removed 4 bases from V and 6 bases from J, with 19 bases in between. DNA for the CDR3: TGCGCCAGCAGCGCCCGGACAAACATGGCGGATGGCTACACCTTC. Protein: CASSARTNMADGYTF.

This clone was seen only once. Additional DNA sequences in this sample encode the identical CDR3. The chain couples TRBV20-1 to TRBJ2-7, with TRBD1 as a possible D gene (5 bases). The CDR3 contains 11 residues. The V and J ends lost 3 bases and 9 bases respectively, with 12 bases between them. CDR1 and CDR2 (germline): DFQATT, SNEGSKA (reference sequence). Written as DNA, the CDR3 is TGCAGTGCTAGTCTAGGGGCAGCGCAGTACTTC. It is translated as CSASLGAAQYF.

The V gene is TRBV5-6, the J gene TRBJ2-3, with TRBD2 identical over 11 bases. The CDR3 contains 18 residues. After removal of 4 bases from V and 4 bases from J, the junction contained 14 bases not matched to a gene. Germline V gives CDR1 SGHDT, CDR2 YYEEEE. The CDR3 is CASSPISVLAGGADTQYF. DNA of the CDR3: TGTGCCAGCAGCCCAATCTCGGTCCTAGCGGGAGGTGCAGATACGCAGTATTTT.